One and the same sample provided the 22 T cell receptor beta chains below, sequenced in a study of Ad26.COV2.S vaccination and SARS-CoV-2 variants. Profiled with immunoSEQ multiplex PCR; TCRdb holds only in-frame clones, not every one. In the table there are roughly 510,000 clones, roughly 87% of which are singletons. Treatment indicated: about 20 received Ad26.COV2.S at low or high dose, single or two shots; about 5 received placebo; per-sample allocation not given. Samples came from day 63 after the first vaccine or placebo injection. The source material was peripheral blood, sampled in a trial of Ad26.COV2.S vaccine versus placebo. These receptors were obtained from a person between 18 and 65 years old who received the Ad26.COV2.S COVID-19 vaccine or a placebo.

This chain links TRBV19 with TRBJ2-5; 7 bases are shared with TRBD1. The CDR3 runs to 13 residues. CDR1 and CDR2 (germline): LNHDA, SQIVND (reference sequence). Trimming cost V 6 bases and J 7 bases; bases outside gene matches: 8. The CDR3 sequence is CASSTTGLGTQYF. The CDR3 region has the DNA TGTGCCAGTAGCACGACAGGGTTAGGGACCCAGTACTTC.

CDR3 DNA sequence: TGTGCCAGCAGCGCGTACTCAGGGGGCAATCAGCCCCAGCATTTT. Translation: CASSAYSGGNQPQHF. The chain is built from TRBV5-8 and TRBJ1-5; D perhaps matches TRBD1 (6 bases). The V gene's germline CDR1 is SGHTS and CDR2 YDEGEE. This CDR3 has 15 residues. Trimming cost V 4 bases and J 2 bases, with 13 bases left between them.

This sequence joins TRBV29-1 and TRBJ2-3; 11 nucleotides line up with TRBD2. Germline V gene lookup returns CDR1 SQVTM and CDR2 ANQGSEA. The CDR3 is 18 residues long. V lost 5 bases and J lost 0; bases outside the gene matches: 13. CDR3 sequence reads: CSVPSGLAGGVSTDTQYF. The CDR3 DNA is TGCAGCGTTCCGAGCGGGCTAGCGGGAGGTGTGAGCACAGATACGCAGTATTTT.

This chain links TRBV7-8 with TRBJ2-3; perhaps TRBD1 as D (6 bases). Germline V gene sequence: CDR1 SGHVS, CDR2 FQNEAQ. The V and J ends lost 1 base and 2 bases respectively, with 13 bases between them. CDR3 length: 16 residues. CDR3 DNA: TGTGCCAGCAGCTTAGGGGGCAGGGGATCCACAGATACGCAGTATTTT. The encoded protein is CASSLGGRGSTDTQYF.

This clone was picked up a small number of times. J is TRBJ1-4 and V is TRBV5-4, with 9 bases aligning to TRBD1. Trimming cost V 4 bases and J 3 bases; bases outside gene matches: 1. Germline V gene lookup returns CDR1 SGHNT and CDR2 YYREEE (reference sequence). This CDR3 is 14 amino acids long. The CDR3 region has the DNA TGTGCCAGCAGCCGACAGGGGGCTAATGAAAAACTGTTTTTT. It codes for CASSRQGANEKLFF.

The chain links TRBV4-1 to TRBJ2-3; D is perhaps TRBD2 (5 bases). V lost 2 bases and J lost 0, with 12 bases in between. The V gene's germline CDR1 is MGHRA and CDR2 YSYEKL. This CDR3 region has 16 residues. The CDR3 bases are TGCGCCAGCAGCCAATATTTCGGGATTAGCACAGATACGCAGTATTTT. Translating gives CASSQYFGISTDTQYF.

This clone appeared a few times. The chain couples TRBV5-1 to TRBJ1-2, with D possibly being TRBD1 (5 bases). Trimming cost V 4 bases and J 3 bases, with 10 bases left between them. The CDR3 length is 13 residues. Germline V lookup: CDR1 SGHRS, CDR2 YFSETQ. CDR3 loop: CASSGLRDYGYTF. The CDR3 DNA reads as TGCGCCAGCAGCGGTCTCAGGGACTATGGCTACACCTTC.

The CDR3 DNA follows: TGTGCCAGTACAGAGGGAAGGGCCGGGGAGCTGTTTTTT. Amino acid sequence: CASTEGRAGELFF. This sequence joins TRBV19 and TRBJ2-2, with a weak D call TRBD2 (5 bases). Trimming left V 7 bases short and J 6 bases short, with 12 bases between. This CDR3 is built from 13 residues. Germline loops: CDR1 LNHDA, CDR2 SQIVND (reference sequence).

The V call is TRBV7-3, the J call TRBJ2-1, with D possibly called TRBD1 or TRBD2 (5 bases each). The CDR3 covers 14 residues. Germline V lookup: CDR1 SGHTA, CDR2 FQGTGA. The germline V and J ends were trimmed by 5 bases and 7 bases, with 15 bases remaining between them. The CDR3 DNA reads TGTGCCAGCAGCCCTGGGACCCCGGGGAATGAGCAGTTCTTC. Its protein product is CASSPGTPGNEQFF.

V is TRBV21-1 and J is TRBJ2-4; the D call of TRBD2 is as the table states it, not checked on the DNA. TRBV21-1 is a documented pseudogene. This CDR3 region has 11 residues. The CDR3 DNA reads TGTGCCAGCAGCAATTGCGACATTCAGTACTTC. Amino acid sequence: CASSNCDIQYF.

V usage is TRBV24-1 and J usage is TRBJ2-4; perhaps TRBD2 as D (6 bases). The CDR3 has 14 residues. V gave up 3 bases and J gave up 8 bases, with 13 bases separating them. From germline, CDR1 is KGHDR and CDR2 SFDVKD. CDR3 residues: CATSDGGVGDIQYF. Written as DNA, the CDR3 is TGTGCCACCAGTGATGGCGGGGTTGGAGACATTCAGTACTTC.

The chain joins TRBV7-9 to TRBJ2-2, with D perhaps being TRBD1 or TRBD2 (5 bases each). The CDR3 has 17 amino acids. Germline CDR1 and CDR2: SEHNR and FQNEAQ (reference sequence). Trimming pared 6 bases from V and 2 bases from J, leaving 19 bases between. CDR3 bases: TGTGCCAGCAGGGGGAAAATAGGGACGGACAACACCGGGGAGCTGTTTTTT. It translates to CASRGKIGTDNTGELFF.

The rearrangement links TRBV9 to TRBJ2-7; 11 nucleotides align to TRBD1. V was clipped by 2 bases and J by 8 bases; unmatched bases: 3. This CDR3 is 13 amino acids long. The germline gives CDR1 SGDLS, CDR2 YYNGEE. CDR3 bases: TGTGCCAGCAGCGTTAGGGACAGGGGGAAGCAGTACTTC. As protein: CASSVRDRGKQYF.

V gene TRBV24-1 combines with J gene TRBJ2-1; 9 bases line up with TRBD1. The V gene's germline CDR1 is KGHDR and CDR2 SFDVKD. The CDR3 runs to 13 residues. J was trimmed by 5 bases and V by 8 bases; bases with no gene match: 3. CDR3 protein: CATTGQGNNEQFF. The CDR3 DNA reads TGTGCCACCACCGGACAGGGGAACAATGAGCAGTTCTTC.

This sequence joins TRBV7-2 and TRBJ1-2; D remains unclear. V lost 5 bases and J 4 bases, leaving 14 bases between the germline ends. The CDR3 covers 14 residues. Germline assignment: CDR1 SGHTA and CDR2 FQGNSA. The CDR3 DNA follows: TGTGCCAGCAGCCCCCCCGGGTGGGGCTATGGCTACACCTTC. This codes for CASSPPGWGYGYTF.

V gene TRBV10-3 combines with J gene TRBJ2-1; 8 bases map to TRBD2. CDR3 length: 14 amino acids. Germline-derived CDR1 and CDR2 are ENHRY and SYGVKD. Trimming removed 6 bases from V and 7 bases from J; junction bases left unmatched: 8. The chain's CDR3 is CAISGTSPLNEQFF. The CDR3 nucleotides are TGTGCCATCAGCGGGACTAGTCCCCTGAATGAGCAGTTCTTC.

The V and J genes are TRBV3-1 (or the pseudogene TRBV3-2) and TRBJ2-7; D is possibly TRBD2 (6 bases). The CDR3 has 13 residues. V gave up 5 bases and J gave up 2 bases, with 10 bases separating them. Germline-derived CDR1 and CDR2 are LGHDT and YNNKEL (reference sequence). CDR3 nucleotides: TGTGCCAGCAGCTCCGGGACTCCCTACGAGCAGTACTTC. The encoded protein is CASSSGTPYEQYF.

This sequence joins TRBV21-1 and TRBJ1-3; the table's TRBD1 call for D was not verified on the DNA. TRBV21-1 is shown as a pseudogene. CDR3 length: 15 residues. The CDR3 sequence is CASSRYSSSGNTIYF. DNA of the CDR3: TGTGCCAGCAGCAGATACAGCAGCTCTGGAAACACCATATATTTT.

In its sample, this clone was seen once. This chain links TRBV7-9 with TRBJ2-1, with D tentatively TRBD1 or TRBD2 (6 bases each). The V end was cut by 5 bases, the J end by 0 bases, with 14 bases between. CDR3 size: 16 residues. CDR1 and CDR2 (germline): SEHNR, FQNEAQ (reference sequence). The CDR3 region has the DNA TGTGCCAGCAGCCGGGGGCTCTCAGACTCCTACAATGAGCAGTTCTTC. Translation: CASSRGLSDSYNEQFF.

CDR3 protein: CASSLEGRYTGELFF. Written as DNA, the CDR3 is TGTGCCAGCAGCTTAGAGGGCAGATACACCGGGGAGCTGTTTTTT. V gene TRBV7-9 combines with J gene TRBJ2-2; D remains unclear. Trimming left V 1 base short and J 3 bases short, with 9 bases between. Looked up from germline, CDR1 is SEHNR and CDR2 is FQNEAQ (reference sequence). This CDR3 spans 15 amino acids.

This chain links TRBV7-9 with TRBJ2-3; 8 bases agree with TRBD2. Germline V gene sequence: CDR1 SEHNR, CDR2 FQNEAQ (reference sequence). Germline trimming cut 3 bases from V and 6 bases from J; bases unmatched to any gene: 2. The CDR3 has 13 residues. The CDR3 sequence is CASSFGRGDTQYF. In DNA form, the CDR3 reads TGTGCCAGCAGCTTCGGGAGGGGGGATACGCAGTATTTT.

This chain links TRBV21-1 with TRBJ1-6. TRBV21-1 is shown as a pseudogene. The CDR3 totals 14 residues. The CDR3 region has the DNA TGTGCCAGCAGCGTACAAGCGGGCAATTCACCCCTCCACTTT. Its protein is CASSVQAGNSPLHF.